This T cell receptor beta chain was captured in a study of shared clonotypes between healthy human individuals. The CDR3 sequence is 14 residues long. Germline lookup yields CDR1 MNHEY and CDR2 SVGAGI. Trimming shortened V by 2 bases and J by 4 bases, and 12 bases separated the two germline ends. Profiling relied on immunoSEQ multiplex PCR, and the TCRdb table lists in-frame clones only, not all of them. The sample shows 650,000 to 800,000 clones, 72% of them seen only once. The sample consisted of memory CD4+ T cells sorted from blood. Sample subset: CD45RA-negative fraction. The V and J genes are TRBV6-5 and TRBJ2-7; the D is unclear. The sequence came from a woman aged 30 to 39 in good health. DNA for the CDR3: TGTGCCAGCAGTTACCAGAATGGGCCTTACGAGCAGTACTTC. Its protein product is CASSYQNGPYEQYF.